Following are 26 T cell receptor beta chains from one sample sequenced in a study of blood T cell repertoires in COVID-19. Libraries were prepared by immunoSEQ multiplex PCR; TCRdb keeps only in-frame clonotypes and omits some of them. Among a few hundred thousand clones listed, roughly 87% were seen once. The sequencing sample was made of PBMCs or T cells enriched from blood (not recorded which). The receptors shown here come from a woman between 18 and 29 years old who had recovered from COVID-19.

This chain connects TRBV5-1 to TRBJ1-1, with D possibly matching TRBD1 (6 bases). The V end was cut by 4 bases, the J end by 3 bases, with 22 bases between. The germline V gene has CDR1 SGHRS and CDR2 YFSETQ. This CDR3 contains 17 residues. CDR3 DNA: TGCGCCAGCAGCCCAGACAGGTTAGGAAGTCAAGACACTGAAGCTTTCTTT. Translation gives CASSPDRLGSQDTEAFF.

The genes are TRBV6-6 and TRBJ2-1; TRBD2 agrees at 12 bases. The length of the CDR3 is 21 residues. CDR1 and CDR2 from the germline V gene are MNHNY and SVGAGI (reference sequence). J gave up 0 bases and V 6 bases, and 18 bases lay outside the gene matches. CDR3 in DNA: TGTGCCAGCAGCCCCACCCCGCGACTAGCGGGAGTACCCAGCTCCTACAATGAGCAGTTCTTC. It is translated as CASSPTPRLAGVPSSYNEQFF.

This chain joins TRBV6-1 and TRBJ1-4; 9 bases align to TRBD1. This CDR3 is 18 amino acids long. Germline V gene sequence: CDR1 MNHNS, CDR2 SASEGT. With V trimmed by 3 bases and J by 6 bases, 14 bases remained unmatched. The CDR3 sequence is CASSETDRGEYRDEKLFF. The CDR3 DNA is TGTGCCAGCAGTGAGACGGACAGGGGCGAGTATAGGGATGAAAAACTGTTTTTT.

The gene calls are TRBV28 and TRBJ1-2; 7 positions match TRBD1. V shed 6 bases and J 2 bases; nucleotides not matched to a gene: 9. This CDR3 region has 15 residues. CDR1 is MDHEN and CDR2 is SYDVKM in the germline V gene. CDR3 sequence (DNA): TGTGCCAGCAGACGAACAGGGGCGCCAAACTATGGCTACACCTTC. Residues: CASRRTGAPNYGYTF.

This chain's CDR3 is CASSQGQLNTEAFF. The CDR3 region has the DNA TGTGCCAGCTCCCAAGGACAGTTGAACACTGAAGCTTTCTTT. V is TRBV18 and J is TRBJ1-1; tentative D call: TRBD1 (6 bases). CDR3 length: 14 amino acids. Germline V CDR1 and CDR2: KGHSH, LQKENI. V was shortened by 6 bases and J by 0 bases, with 11 bases between the two germline ends.

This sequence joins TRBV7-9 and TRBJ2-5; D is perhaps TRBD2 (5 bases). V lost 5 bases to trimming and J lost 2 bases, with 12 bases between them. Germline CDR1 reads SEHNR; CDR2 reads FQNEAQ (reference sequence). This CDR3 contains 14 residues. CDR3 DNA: TGTGCCAGCAGCCTCTTTACGGGGCAAGAGACCCAGTACTTC. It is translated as CASSLFTGQETQYF.

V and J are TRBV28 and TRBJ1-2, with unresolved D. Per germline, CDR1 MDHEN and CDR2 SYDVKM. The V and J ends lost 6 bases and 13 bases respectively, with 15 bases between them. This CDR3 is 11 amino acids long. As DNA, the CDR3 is TGTGCCAGCAGCCTATCATTTGTTTCCACCTTC. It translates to CASSLSFVSTF.

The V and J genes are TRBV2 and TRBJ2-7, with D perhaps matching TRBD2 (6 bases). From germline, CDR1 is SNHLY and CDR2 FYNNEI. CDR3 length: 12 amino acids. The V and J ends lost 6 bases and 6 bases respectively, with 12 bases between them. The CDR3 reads CASSPGGSEQYF. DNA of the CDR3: TGTGCCAGCAGCCCCGGAGGGTCCGAGCAGTACTTC.

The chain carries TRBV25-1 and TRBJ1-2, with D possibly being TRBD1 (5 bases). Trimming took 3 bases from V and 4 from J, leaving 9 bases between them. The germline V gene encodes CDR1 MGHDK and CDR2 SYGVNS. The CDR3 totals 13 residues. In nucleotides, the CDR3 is TGTGCCAGCAGTGATCCGGGGGTCTATGGCTACACCTTC. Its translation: CASSDPGVYGYTF.

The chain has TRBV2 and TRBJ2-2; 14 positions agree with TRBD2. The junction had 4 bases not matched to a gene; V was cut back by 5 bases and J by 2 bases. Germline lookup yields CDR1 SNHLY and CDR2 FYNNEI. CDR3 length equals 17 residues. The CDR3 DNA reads TGTGCCAGCAGTTGGACTAGCGGGGGGCCCAACACCGGGGAGCTGTTTTTT. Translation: CASSWTSGGPNTGELFF.

CDR3 bases: TGTGCCAGCAGTCTCCTAGGGGGTAACTATGGCTACACCTTC. Translated, it gives CASSLLGGNYGYTF. The chain carries TRBV28 and TRBJ1-2; D is possibly TRBD1 (6 bases). This CDR3 has 14 residues. The germline V and J ends were trimmed by 5 bases and 1 base, with 11 bases remaining between them. Germline CDR1 MDHEN, CDR2 SYDVKM.

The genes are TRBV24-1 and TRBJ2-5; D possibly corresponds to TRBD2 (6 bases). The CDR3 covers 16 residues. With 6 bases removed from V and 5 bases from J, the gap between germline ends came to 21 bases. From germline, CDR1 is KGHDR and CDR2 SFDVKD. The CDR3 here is CATSRGGEGVRETQYF. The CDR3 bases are TGTGCCACCAGTCGTGGAGGGGAAGGAGTCCGGGAGACCCAGTACTTC.

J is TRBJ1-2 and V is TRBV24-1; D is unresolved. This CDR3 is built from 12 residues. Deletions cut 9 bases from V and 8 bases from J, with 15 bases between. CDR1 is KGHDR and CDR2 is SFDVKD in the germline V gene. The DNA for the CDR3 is TGTGCCACCTCGACATTTCCGGGGGGCTACACCTTC. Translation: CATSTFPGGYTF.

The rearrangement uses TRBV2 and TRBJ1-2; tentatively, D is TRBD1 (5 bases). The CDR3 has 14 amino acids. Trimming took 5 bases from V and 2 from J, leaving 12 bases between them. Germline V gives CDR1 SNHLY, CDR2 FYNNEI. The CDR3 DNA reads TGTGCCAGCAGTCGGCAACGGGGGAACTATGGCTACACCTTC. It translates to CASSRQRGNYGYTF.

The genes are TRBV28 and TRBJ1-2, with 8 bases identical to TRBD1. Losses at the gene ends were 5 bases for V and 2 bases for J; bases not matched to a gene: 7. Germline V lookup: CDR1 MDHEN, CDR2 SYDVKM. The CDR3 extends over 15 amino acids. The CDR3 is CASSASRGRNYGYTF. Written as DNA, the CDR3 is TGTGCCAGCAGTGCCTCCAGGGGGCGCAACTATGGCTACACCTTC.

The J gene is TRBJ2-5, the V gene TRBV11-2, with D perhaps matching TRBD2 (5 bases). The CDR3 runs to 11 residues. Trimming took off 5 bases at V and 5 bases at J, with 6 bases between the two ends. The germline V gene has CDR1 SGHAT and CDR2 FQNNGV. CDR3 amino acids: CASSPGETQYF. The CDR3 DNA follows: TGTGCCAGCAGCCCGGGGGAGACCCAGTACTTC.

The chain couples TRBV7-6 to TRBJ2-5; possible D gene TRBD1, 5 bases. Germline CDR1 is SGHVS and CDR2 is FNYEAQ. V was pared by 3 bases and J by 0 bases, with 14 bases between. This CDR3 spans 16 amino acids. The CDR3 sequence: CASSFFSGANQETQYF. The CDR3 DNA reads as TGTGCCAGCAGCTTTTTTTCTGGGGCGAACCAAGAGACCCAGTACTTC.

The CDR3 here is CASSSPTSTQYF. Written as DNA, the CDR3 is TGTGCCAGCAGCTCGCCCACGAGTACGCAGTATTTT. The chain recombines TRBV7-2 with TRBJ2-3, with D hard to call. V was clipped by 4 bases and J by 8 bases, with 10 bases between them. The CDR3 is 12 amino acids. Germline assignment: CDR1 SGHTA and CDR2 FQGNSA.

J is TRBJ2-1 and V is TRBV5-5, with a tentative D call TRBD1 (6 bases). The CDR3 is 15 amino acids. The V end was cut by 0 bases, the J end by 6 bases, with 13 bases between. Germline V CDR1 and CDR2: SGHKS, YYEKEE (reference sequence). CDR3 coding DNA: TGTGCCAGCAGCTTGGTGCTGGGCAGGGGCAATGAGCAGTTCTTC. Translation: CASSLVLGRGNEQFF.

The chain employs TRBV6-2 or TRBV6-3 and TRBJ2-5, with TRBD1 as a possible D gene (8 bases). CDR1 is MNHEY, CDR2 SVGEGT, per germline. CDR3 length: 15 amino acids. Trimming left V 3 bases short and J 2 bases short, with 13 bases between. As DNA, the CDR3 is TGTGCCAGCAGTTATGACAGGGGAGGGCAAGAGACCCAGTACTTC. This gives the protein CASSYDRGGQETQYF.

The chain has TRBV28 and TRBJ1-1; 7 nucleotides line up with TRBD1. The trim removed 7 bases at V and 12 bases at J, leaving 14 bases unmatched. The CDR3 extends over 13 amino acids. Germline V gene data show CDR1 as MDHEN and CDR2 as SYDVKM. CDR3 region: CASTSPGQPYPFF. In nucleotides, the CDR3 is TGTGCCAGCACCTCTCCGGGACAGCCCTACCCTTTCTTT.

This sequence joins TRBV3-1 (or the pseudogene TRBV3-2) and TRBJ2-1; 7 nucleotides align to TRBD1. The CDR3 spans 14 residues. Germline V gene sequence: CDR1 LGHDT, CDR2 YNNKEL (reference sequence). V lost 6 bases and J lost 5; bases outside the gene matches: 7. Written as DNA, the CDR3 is TGTGCCAGCAGAACCGGGACAGCTAACAATGAGCAGTTCTTC. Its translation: CASRTGTANNEQFF.

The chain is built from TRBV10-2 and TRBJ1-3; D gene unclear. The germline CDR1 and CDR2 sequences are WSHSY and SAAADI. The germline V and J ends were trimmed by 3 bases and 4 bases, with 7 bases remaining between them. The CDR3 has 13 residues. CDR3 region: CASSETAGNTIYF. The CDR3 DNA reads TGCGCCAGCAGTGAAACCGCGGGAAACACCATATATTTT.

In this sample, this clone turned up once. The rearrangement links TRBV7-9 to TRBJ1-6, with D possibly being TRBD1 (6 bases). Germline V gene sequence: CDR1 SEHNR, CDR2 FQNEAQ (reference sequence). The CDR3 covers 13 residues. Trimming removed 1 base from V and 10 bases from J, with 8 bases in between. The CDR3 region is CASSLEGDSPLHF. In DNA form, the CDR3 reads TGTGCCAGCAGCTTAGAGGGGGACTCACCCCTCCACTTT. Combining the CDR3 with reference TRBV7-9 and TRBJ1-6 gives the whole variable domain DTGVSQNPRHKITKRGQNVTFRCDPISEHNRLYWYRQTLGQGPEFLTYFQNEAQLEKSRLLSDRFSAERPKGSFSTLEIQRTEQGDSAMYLCASSLEGDSPLHFGNGTRLTVT.

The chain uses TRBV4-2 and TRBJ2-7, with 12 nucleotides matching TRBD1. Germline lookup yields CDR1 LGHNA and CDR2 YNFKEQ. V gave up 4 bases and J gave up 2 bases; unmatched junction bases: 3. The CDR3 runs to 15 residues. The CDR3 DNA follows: TGTGCCAGCAGCCCCCGGGACAGGGGGCCCTACGAGCAGTACTTC. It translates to CASSPRDRGPYEQYF.

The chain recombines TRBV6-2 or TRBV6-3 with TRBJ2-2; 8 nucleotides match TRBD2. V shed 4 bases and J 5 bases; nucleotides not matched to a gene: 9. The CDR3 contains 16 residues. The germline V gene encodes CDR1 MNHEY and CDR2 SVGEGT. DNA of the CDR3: TGTGCCAGCAGTTCCGGTATAGCGGGACGGACCGGGGAGCTGTTTTTT. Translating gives CASSSGIAGRTGELFF.